This T cell receptor beta chain was found in a study of immune cell composition in non-small cell lung cancer (dated 2017 in TCRdb). About the study as a whole: Histologic subtype, mostly lung adenocarcinoma or squamous cell carcinoma, was determined with H&E together with p63, CK5, Napsin A and TTF-1 immunohistochemistry. TCR-beta sequencing from Adaptive Biotechnologies was done on a few dozen paired sets of NSCLC tumour and non-adjacent lung specimens and on more than 25 tumour-only specimens. Supplementary cohort #1, approximately 11 lung adenocarcinoma cases, had paired tumour/lung TCR-beta sequencing and TIL populations generated to assess tumour reactivity. Several tumour specimens with TCR-beta data were of rare histological subtypes and were excluded from the subtype comparisons. General findings and caveats noted by the study authors: No significant correlation was found between tumour TCR-beta clonality and smoking pack-years. The reactivity cohort was only roughly eleven cases, and tumour-reactive clones were not shown to share sequences with the dominant in vivo tumour-associated clones. Significantly higher Top 10 clone scores and productive clonality were observed in lung squamous cell carcinoma than in lung adenocarcinoma tumours. In approximately nine adenocarcinoma cases, a strong correlation was found between maximal tumour-associated clone frequency and TIL tumour reactivity, whereas no such correlation was found between overall clonality and TIL tumour reactivity. Tumour-associated clones >0.5% were found in nearly half of NSCLC cases, namely in more than 25% of adenocarcinomas versus around 76% of squamous carcinomas.

About this clone: The target of this receptor is not known. No base qualities exist here, and no much larger clone lies one base off it.

Frozen aliquots of unsorted single-cell suspensions were used for genomic DNA extraction with the QIAamp DNA kit. The tumour samples consisted of non-small cell lung cancer tissue that had been surgically resected. Tissues were received within 2 hours of resection and processed immediately into single-cell suspensions. Tissue was broken up mechanically, digested enzymatically with DNase I, collagenase I and hyaluronidase for 25 to 35 minutes at 37 degrees C, and then filtered and RBC-lysed. There are 13 amino acids in the CDR3, from cysteine to phenylalanine inclusive. Only the CDR3 region is kept as DNA, spanning 39 bases read in frame from base 1. V was cut back by 7 bases and J by 6 bases, leaving a gap of 16 bases between them. Based on the germline V gene, the CDR1 and CDR2 sequences are MDHEN and SYDVKM. A two-step multiplex PCR amplified TCR-beta CDR3 regions from genomic DNA, and the second step of the PCR added Illumina-compatible adaptors. TCR-beta immunosequencing was carried out on an Illumina platform through the commercial immunoSEQ service. The source study handled its data this way. Repertoires were described by productive clonality and by Top 10 Clones, which is the percentage of T-cell templates coming from the ten most frequent sequences. Productive clonality had a range of 0 to 1, where 1 means a monoclonal population. Sequences comprising at least 0.1% of tumour T-cell templates but absent from matched non-adjacent lung were defined as tumour-associated clones and were identified via log10 scatter plots. Student's t-tests were used for two-group comparisons, ANOVA for comparisons across stages, and linear regression for relationships, with analyses done in GraphPad Prism7 and R. This immuneACCESS table, as held by TCRdb, lists in-frame sequences with V and J called but not all clones. Of the missing ones, under half trace to an unresolved V gene in checked studies; the others have no known cause. Clone size and the V and J calls come from that table; the DNA yielded D and trimming. The sample includes about 5,200 clones, with 70% to 85% observed a single time. About 10% of the sample belongs to the ten largest clones.

The receptor's source is a human donor with non-small cell lung cancer. The chain is encoded by TRBV28 joined to TRBJ2-7; the D segment could be TRBD2, given 6 matching bases. Sequenced sample: lung tumor tissue. This receptor has the CDR3 CASKEPSGFEQYF. The bases are TGTGCCAGCAAGGAGCCAAGCGGGTTCGAGCAGTACTTC.